Listed below are T cell receptor beta chains from one sample, sequenced in a study of T cell repertoires in cytomegalovirus infection. These receptors are not linked to any known antigen. TCRdb fed the reads into MiXCR, producing one record per CDR3 protein. The table lists 160,000 or so distinct CDR3 sequences, 20% to 25% of them singletons, with around a quarter in the top ten. This specimen was CD8+ T cells from cultured PBMCs, taken from culture after CMV antigen stimulation. The receptors here all came from a human donor in good health (CMV status not recorded). Some clones in this sample may be carry-over from other donors' samples. The CDR3 runs from the conserved cysteine through the conserved F or W. D genes are given only for firm matches. Clone size appears in some rows only: once, few, many, or a class for an expanded clone.

V,size,D,J,DNA,CDR3
TRBV6-2/TRBV6-3,few,.,TRBJ1-5,TGTGCCAGCGGGACTCCCAGCAATCAGCCCCAGCATTTT,CASGTPSNQPQHF
TRBV27,.,.,TRBJ2-7,TGTGCCAGCAGTTTAAACGCGGTCCCCTCCTACGAGCAGTACTTC,CASSLNAVPSYEQYF
TRBV6-1,many,TRBD1,TRBJ2-7,TGTGCCAGCAGCCCGGATAACAGGGGGCTGTACGAGCAGTACTTC,CASSPDNRGLYEQYF
TRBV7-6,few,.,TRBJ2-5,TGTGCCAGCAGCGCCACTGGGGAACCGAGAGAGACCCAGTACTTC,CASSATGEPRETQYF
TRBV5-1,.,.,TRBJ1-1,TGCGCCAGCAGCTTGGTTTCGACATTCACAGGGTGGCCTGAAGCTTTCTTT,CASSLVSTFTGWPEAFF
TRBV28,.,.,TRBJ2-1,TGTGCCAGCAGCCTGGACCCTGGCAATGAGCAGTTCTTC,CASSLDPGNEQFF
TRBV12-3/TRBV12-4,.,.,TRBJ2-1,TGTGCCAGCAGTTTCTCAGGGTCCAAGTTCTTC,CASSFSGSKFF
TRBV29-1,once,.,TRBJ2-1,TGCAGCGTTGCGGGGAGCTCCTACAATGAGCAGTTCTTC,CSVAGSSYNEQFF
TRBV27,many,TRBD1,TRBJ2-2,TGTGCCAGCAGTTTATCACCTCGACAGGGGGCGGTGACCGGGGAGCTGTTTTTT,CASSLSPRQGAVTGELFF
TRBV11-2,once,TRBD1,TRBJ1-6,TGTGCCAGCAGACTGGCAGGGGGGTATTCACCCCTCCACTTT,CASRLAGGYSPLHF
TRBV7-9,.,TRBD1,TRBJ1-4,TGTGCCAGCAGCTACGGAGGGGACAGGAGAAATGAAAAACTGTTTTTT,CASSYGGDRRNEKLFF
TRBV6-6,few,TRBD1,TRBJ2-7,TGTGCCAGCAGTTACTCAGACAGGGGTTACGAGCAGTACTTC,CASSYSDRGYEQYF
TRBV7-2,.,.,TRBJ2-7,TGTGCCAGCAGCTTAGGCGGCCGAATCTACGAGCAGTACTTC,CASSLGGRIYEQYF
TRBV27,.,.,TRBJ1-1,TGTGCCAGCAGTCAAGGGAGAGTGAACACTGAAGCTTTCTTT,CASSQGRVNTEAFF
TRBV7-9,.,TRBD1,TRBJ2-4,TGTGCCAGCAGCGCCCGGACAGGGTTAGCCAAAAACATTCAGTACTTC,CASSARTGLAKNIQYF
TRBV7-9,.,.,TRBJ1-5,TGTGCCAGCAGCTTAGAGGGGGAGTTTCAGCCCCAGCATTTT,CASSLEGEFQPQHF
TRBV6-8,.,.,TRBJ2-7,TGTGCCAGCAGTAGGGGCCATACCTACGAGCAGTACTTC,CASSRGHTYEQYF
TRBV7-2,.,.,TRBJ2-7,TGTGCCAGCAGCTTAAGGGGTCCCTACGAGCAGTACTTC,CASSLRGPYEQYF
TRBV7-9,.,TRBD1,TRBJ2-3,TGTGCCAGCAGCTACAGACAGGGAGCAGATACGCAGTATTTT,CASSYRQGADTQYF
TRBV7-2,few,TRBD1,TRBJ2-7,TGTGCCAGCAGCTCCGAAAAATGGCCGGGACAGGGGAACTACGAGCAGTACTTC,CASSSEKWPGQGNYEQYF
TRBV19,.,TRBD2,TRBJ2-1,TGTGCCAGTAGTCCAGGGACTAGCGCGTACAATGAGCAGTTCTTC,CASSPGTSAYNEQFF
TRBV7-2,.,.,TRBJ1-3,TGTGCCAGCAGCCCTGGGGACGGTGGAAACACCATATATTTT,CASSPGDGGNTIYF
TRBV15,few,TRBD1,TRBJ1-5,TGTGCCACCAGCAGTACAGGGGGCACAAATCAGCCCCAGCATTTT,CATSSTGGTNQPQHF
TRBV12-3/TRBV12-4,.,TRBD2,TRBJ2-3,TGTGCCAGCAGTCCCCGGGGGACTATTCGCACAGATACGCAGTATTTT,CASSPRGTIRTDTQYF
TRBV7-9,.,.,TRBJ1-6,TGTGCCAGCAGCTTAGGAGGGGAGCCCCTCCACTTT,CASSLGGEPLHF
TRBV19,few,.,TRBJ1-5,TGTGCCAGTAGGGACCGGGACACCTCTCGGGGCAATCAGCCCCAGCATTTT,CASRDRDTSRGNQPQHF
TRBV7-9,.,.,TRBJ1-5,TGTGCCAGCAGCTTAGGCGACGGTAGGCAGCATTTT,CASSLGDGRQHF
TRBV6-2/TRBV6-3,few,TRBD1,TRBJ2-1,TGTGCCAGCAGTTACCTGGGACAGGGTCTGATCTTCTTC,CASSYLGQGLIFF
TRBV7-2,few,.,TRBJ1-1,TGTGCCAGCAGCTTACCCGAAGGGTTTAGGACTGAAGCTTTCTTT,CASSLPEGFRTEAFF
TRBV12-3/TRBV12-4,.,.,TRBJ1-1,TGTGCCAGCAGCGAATCCTACAGGGAGGTGACTGAAGCTTTCTTT,CASSESYREVTEAFF
TRBV7-2,.,TRBD2,TRBJ2-1,TGTGCCAGCAGCGTAGCGGGGGAATACAATGAGCAGTTCTTC,CASSVAGEYNEQFF
TRBV29-1,few,TRBD1,TRBJ2-1,TGCAGCGTTCAGCAGTCGGGACAGGGTCAAGGGGAGCAGTTCTTC,CSVQQSGQGQGEQFF
TRBV6-2/TRBV6-3,.,.,TRBJ2-5,TGTGCCAGCATTGCGGGGAACCAAGAGACCCAGTACTTC,CASIAGNQETQYF
TRBV7-9,.,.,TRBJ2-5,TGTGCCAGCAGCTTAGTAAGTTCAGGGCAGCAAAGAGAGACCCAGTACTTC,CASSLVSSGQQRETQYF
TRBV9,few,.,TRBJ2-1,TGTGCCAGCAGCGAGGGGGGGGCAGCTTACAATGAGCAGTTCTTC,CASSEGGAAYNEQFF
TRBV6-1,few,TRBD1,TRBJ2-2,TGTGCCAGCAGTGCGGACCAGATTTTGCCGGGACAGAGTGCCGGGGAGCTGTTTTTT,CASSADQILPGQSAGELFF
TRBV7-9,.,.,TRBJ1-1,TGTGCCAGCAGCTTAGGGGGGGCAGGGGAGGCTTTCTTT,CASSLGGAGEAFF
TRBV6-6,.,.,TRBJ2-2,TGTGCCAGCAGATACCCGAGCCGGGGCGACAACACCGGGGAGCTGTTTTTT,CASRYPSRGDNTGELFF
TRBV19,many,TRBD1,TRBJ2-5,TGTGCCAGTAGTAGAGGGACAGGGGGCCTTGAGACCCAGTACTTC,CASSRGTGGLETQYF
TRBV11-2,.,.,TRBJ2-1,TGTGCCAGCAGCCTCTCCAGAGCTAGAAGTGCAGGGAATGAGCAGTTCTTC,CASSLSRARSAGNEQFF
TRBV4-1,few,.,TRBJ1-4,TGCGCCAGCAGCCAAGAGTCCGGGGGGGGGGTGGAACTGTTTTTT,CASSQESGGGVELFF
TRBV7-2,few,.,TRBJ1-3,TGTGCCGGGGGATCTGGAAACACCATATATTTT,CAGGSGNTIYF
TRBV7-9,few,.,TRBJ2-7,TGTGCCAGCAGCTTAGAAGGGACACGCTACGAGCAGTACTTC,CASSLEGTRYEQYF
TRBV9,few,.,TRBJ1-1,TGTGCCAGCAGCGTAGAATCGGGGGCTGAAGCTTTCTTT,CASSVESGAEAFF
TRBV7-6,many,TRBD2,TRBJ2-1,TGTGCCAGCAGCTTAGCGCCCCCATCTAGCGGGGGGAACAATGAGCAGTTCTTC,CASSLAPPSSGGNNEQFF
TRBV28,.,.,TRBJ1-4,TGTGCCTCGTCGTCGCTACGGCAGATTCTTGCAACTAATGAAAAACTGTTTTTT,CASSSLRQILATNEKLFF